The rows below give T cell receptor beta chains drawn from one sample of a study of PD-L1 blockade in urothelial cancer. Profiled with immunoSEQ multiplex PCR; TCRdb holds only in-frame clones, not every one. The table records 71,000 or so clones, around 90% of them present only once. Sequences were derived from PBMCs, sampled around atezolizumab (anti-PD-L1) treatment. Source of these receptors: a man between 60 and 75 years old with urothelial cancer. CDR3s include the opening cysteine and the closing phenylalanine or tryptophan. D genes are given only for firm matches. Clone size is given for some rows only: seen once, a few or many times, or a class if the clone is expanded.

J: TRBJ1-5
D: TRBD1
size: NA
V: TRBV6-1
DNA: TGTGCCAGCAGTGAGCCCCGAGGACAGGGGGCGGGCAATCAGCCCCAGCATTTT
CDR3: CASSEPRGQGAGNQPQHF

J: TRBJ1-1
D: TRBD1
size: once
V: TRBV5-4
DNA: TGTGCCAGCAGGGGGACAGGGGATGGCACTGAAGCTTTCTTT
CDR3: CASRGTGDGTEAFF

J: TRBJ2-3
D: NA
size: once
V: TRBV12-1
DNA: TGTGCCAGCAGCTTCGACGACAGGAACGCTCAAGATACGCAGTATTTT
CDR3: CASSFDDRNAQDTQYF

J: TRBJ2-1
D: TRBD1
size: NA
V: TRBV5-1
DNA: TGCGCCAGCAGCCGCGGGACAGGCCAAAATGAGCAGTTCTTC
CDR3: CASSRGTGQNEQFF

J: TRBJ2-4
D: TRBD2
size: NA
V: TRBV11-2
DNA: TGTGCCAGCAGCTTAGACGGGACTAGCGGGAGGGACCTAGCCAAAAACATTCAGTACTTC
CDR3: CASSLDGTSGRDLAKNIQYF

J: TRBJ2-5
D: NA
size: NA
V: TRBV9
DNA: TGTGCCAGCAGCGACTCACAGTTACAAGAGACCCAGTACTTC
CDR3: CASSDSQLQETQYF

J: TRBJ2-5
D: TRBD2
size: NA
V: TRBV4-2
DNA: TGTGCCAGCAGCCAGAGGAGCGGGGGGCCGCAAGAGACCCAGTACTTC
CDR3: CASSQRSGGPQETQYF

J: TRBJ2-3
D: TRBD2
size: NA
V: TRBV5-1
DNA: TGCGCCAGCAGCGACGGGACTAGCGGGGTGACAGATACGCAGTATTTT
CDR3: CASSDGTSGVTDTQYF

J: TRBJ2-5
D: TRBD1
size: NA
V: TRBV7-9
DNA: TGTGCCAGCAGCGGCCAGGGACAGGGTTATGAGACCCAGTACTTC
CDR3: CASSGQGQGYETQYF

J: TRBJ2-3
D: NA
size: once
V: TRBV6-1
DNA: TGTGCCAGCAGTGATGTGGGGCGTCTCTCAGATACGCAGTATTTT
CDR3: CASSDVGRLSDTQYF